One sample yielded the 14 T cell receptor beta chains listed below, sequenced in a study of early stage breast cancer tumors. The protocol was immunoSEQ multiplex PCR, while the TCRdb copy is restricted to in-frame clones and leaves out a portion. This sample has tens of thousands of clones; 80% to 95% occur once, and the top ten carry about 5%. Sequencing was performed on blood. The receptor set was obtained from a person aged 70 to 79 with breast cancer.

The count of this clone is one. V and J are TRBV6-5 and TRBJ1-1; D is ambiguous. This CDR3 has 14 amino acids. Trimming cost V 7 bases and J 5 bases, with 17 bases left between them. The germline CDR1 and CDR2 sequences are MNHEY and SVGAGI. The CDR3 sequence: CASISPTGWTEAFF. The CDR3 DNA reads TGTGCCAGCATCTCTCCTACGGGTTGGACTGAAGCTTTCTTT.

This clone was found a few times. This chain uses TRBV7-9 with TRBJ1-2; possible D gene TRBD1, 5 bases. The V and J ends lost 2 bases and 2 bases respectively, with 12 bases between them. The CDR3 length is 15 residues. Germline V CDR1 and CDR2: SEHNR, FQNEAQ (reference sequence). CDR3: CASSLQTATNYGYTF. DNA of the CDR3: TGTGCCAGCAGCTTACAGACAGCGACGAACTATGGCTACACCTTC.

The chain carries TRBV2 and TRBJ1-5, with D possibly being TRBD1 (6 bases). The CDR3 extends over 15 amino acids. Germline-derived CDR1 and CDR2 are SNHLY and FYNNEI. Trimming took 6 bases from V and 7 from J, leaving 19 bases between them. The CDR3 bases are TGTGCCAGCAGCGCAAGGGAGGGGGGCAGCCAGCCCCAGCATTTT. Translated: CASSAREGGSQPQHF.

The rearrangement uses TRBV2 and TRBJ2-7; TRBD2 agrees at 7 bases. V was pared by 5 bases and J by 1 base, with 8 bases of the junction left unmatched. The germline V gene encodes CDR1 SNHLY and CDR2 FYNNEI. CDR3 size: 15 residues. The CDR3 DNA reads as TGTGCCAGCAGTCCCCCCCCGGGGGGTTCCTACGAGCAGTACTTC. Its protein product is CASSPPPGGSYEQYF.

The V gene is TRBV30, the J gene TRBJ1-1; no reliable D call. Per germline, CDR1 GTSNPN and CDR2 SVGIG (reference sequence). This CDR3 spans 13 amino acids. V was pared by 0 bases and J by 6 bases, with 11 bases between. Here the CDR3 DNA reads TGTGCCTGGAGTGTACTTATGTCTTCTGAAGCTTTCTTT. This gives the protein CAWSVLMSSEAFF.

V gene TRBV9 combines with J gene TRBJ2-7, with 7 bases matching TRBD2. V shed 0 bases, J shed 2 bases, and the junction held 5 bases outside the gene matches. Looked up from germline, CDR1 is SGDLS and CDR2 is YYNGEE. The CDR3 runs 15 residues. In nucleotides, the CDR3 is TGTGCCAGCAGCGTAGCGCCTAGCGGAGCCTACGAGCAGTACTTC. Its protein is CASSVAPSGAYEQYF.

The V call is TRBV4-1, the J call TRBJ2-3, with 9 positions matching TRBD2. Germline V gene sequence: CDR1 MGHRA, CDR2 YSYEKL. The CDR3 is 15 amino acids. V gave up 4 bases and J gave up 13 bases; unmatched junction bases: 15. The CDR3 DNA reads TGCGCCAGCAGCCCCGAGGGGCTAGCGGGGATCCTGAAGTATTTT. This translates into CASSPEGLAGILKYF.

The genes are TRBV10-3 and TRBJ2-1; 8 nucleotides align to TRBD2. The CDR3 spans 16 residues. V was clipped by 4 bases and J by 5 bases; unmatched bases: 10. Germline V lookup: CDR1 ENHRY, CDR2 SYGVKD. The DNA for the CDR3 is TGTGCCATCAGTGGTCTCAGCGGGAGCTTAGACAATGAGCAGTTCTTC. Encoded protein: CAISGLSGSLDNEQFF.

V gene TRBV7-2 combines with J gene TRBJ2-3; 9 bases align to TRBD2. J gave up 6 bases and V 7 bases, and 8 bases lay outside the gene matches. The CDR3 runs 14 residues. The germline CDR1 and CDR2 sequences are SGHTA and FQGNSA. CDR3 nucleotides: TGTGCCAGCATCCCGGGGACTAGCTGGGATACGCAGTATTTT. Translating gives CASIPGTSWDTQYF.

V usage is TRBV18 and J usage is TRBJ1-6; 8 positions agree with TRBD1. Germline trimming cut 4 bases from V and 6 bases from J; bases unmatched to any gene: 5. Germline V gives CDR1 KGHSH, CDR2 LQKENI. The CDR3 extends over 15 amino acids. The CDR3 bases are TGTGCCAGCTCACTAGGACAGGGAACTAATTCACCCCTCCACTTT. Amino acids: CASSLGQGTNSPLHF.

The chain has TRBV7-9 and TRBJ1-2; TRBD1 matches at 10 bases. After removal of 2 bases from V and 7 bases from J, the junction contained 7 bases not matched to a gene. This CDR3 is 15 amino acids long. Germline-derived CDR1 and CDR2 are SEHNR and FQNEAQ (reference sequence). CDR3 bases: TGTGCCAGCAGCTTAAATGACAGGGGGCGGTCTGGCTACACCTTC. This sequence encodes CASSLNDRGRSGYTF.

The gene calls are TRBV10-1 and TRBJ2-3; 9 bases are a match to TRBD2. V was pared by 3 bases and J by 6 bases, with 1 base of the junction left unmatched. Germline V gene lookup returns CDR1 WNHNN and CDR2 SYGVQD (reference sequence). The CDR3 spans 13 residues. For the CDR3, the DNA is TGCGCCAGCAGTGAAAGCGGGAGGGATACGCAGTATTTT. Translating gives CASSESGRDTQYF.

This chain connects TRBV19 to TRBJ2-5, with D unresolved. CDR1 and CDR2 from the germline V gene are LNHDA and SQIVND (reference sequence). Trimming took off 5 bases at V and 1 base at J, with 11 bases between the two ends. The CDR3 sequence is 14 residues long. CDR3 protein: CASSPSLRQETQYF. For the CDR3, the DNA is TGTGCCAGTAGTCCCTCCCTGCGCCAAGAGACCCAGTACTTC.

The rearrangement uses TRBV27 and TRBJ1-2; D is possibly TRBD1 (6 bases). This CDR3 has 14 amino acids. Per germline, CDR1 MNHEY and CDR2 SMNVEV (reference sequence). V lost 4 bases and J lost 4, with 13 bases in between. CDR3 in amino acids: CASSSTGVLYGYTF. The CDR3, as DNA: TGTGCCAGCAGTTCGACAGGAGTACTCTATGGCTACACCTTC.